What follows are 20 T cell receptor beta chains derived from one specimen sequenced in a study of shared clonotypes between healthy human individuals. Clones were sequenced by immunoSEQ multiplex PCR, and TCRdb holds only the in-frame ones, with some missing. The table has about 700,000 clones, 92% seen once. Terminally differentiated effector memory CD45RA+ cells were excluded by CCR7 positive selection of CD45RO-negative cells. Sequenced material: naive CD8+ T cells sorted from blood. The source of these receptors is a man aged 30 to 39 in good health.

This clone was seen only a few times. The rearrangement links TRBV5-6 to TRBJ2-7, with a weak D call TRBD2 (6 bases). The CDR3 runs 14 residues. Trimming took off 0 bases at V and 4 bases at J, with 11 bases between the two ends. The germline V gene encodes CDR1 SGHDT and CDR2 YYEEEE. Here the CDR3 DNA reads TGTGCCAGCAGCTTGGGGGCTCGGGGGTACGAGCAGTACTTC. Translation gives CASSLGARGYEQYF.

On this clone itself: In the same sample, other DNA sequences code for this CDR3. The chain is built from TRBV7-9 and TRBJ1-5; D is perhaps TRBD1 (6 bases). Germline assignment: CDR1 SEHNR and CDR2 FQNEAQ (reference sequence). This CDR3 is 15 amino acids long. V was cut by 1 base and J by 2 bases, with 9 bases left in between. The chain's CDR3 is CASSLVGGGNQPQHF. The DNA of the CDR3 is TGTGCCAGCAGCTTAGTAGGGGGAGGCAATCAGCCCCAGCATTTT. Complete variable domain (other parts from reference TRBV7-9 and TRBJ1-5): DTGVSQNPRHKITKRGQNVTFRCDPISEHNRLYWYRQTLGQGPEFLTYFQNEAQLEKSRLLSDRFSAERPKGSFSTLEIQRTEQGDSAMYLCASSLVGGGNQPQHFGDGTRLSIL.

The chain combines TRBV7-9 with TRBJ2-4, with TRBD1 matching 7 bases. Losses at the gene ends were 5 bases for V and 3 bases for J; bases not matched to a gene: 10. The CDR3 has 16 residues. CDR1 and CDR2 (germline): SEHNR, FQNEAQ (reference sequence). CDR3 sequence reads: CASSRPTGTDKNIQYF. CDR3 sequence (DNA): TGTGCCAGCAGCCGACCCACCGGGACAGACAAAAACATTCAGTACTTC. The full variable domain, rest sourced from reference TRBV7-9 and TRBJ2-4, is DTGVSQNPRHKITKRGQNVTFRCDPISEHNRLYWYRQTLGQGPEFLTYFQNEAQLEKSRLLSDRFSAERPKGSFSTLEIQRTEQGDSAMYLCASSRPTGTDKNIQYFGAGTRLSVL.

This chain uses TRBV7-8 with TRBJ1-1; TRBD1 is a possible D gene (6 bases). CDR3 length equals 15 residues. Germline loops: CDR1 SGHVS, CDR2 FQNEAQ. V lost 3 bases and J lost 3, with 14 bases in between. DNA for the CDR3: TGTGCCAGCAGCTTGTCAGGGGTAAGGGACACTGAAGCTTTCTTT. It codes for CASSLSGVRDTEAFF.

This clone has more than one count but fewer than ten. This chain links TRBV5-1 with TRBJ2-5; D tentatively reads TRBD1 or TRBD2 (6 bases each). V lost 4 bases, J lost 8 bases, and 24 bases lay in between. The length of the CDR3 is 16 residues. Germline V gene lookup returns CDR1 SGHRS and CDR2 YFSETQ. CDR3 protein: CASSGEQGPTGDTQYF. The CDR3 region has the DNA TGCGCCAGCAGCGGGGAACAGGGCCCGACGGGGGACACCCAGTACTTC.

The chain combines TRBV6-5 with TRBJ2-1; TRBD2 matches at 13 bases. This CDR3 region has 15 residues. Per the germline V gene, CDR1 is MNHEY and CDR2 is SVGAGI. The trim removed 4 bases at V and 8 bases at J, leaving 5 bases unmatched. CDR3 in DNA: TGTGCCAGCAGTTCCGGGACTAGCGGGATGGATGAGCAGTTCTTC. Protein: CASSSGTSGMDEQFF.

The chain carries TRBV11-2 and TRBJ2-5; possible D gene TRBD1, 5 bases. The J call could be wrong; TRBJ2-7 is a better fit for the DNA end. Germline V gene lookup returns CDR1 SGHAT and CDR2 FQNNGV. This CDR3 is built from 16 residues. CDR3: CASSLLPHRKSYEQYF. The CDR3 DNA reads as TGTGCCAGCAGCTTATTGCCTCACAGGAAATCCTACGAGCAGTACTTC.

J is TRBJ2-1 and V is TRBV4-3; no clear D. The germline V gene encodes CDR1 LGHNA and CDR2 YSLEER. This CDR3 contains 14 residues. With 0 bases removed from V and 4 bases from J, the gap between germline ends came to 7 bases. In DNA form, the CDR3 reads TGCGCCAGCAGCCAAGATGACACATACAATGAGCAGTTCTTC. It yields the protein CASSQDDTYNEQFF.

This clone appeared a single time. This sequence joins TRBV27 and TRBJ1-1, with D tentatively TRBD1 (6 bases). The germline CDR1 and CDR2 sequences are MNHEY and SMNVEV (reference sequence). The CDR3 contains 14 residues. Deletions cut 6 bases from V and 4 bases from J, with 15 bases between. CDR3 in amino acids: CASSLQGLGTEAFF. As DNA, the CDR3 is TGTGCCAGCAGCTTACAGGGTTTGGGCACTGAAGCTTTCTTT.

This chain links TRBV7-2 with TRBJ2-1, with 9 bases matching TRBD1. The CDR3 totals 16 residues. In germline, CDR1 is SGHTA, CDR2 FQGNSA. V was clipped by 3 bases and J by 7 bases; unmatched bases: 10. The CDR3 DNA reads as TGTGCCAGCAGCTTCCACGGGACAGGGTATAATAATGAGCAGTTCTTC. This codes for CASSFHGTGYNNEQFF.

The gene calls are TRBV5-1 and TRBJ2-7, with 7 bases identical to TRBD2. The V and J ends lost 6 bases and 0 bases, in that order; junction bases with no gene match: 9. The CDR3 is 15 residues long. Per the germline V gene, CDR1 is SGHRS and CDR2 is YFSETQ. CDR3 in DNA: TGCGCCAGCAAGAACCTAGCGGATAACTCCTACGAGCAGTACTTC. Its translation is CASKNLADNSYEQYF.

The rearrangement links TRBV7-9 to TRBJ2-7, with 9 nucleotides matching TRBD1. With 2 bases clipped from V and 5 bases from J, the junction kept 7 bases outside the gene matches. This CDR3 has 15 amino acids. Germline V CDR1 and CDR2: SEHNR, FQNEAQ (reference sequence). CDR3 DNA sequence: TGTGCCAGCAGCTTACCGGGACAGGGCACCCACGAGCAGTACTTC. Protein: CASSLPGQGTHEQYF.

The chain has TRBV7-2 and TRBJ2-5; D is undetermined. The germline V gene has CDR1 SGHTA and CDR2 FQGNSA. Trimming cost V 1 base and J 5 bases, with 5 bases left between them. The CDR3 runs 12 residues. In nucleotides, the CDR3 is TGTGCCAGCAGCTTAGATGAGGAGACCCAGTACTTC. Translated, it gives CASSLDEETQYF.

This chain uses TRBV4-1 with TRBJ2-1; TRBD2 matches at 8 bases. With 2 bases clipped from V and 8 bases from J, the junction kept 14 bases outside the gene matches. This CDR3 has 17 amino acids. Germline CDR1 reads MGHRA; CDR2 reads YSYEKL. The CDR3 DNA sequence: TGCGCCAGCAGCCAAAGCCTTTTCCGGACTAGCACCGATGAGCAGTTCTTC. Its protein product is CASSQSLFRTSTDEQFF.

The CDR3 DNA reads as TGTGCCAGCAGCCCGACCCCAGGGAATGAGCAGTTCTTC. It specifies CASSPTPGNEQFF. The chain combines TRBV11-2 with TRBJ2-1; D may be TRBD1 (5 bases). V lost 5 bases, J lost 7 bases, and 12 bases lay in between. CDR1 SGHAT and CDR2 FQNNGV come from the germline V gene. This CDR3 comprises 13 residues. Complete variable domain (other parts from reference TRBV11-2 and TRBJ2-1): EAGVAQSPRYKIIEKRQSVAFWCNPISGHATLYWYQQILGQGPKLLIQFQNNGVVDDSQLPKDRFSAERLKGVDSTLKIQPAKLEDSAVYLCASSPTPGNEQFFGPGTRLTVL.

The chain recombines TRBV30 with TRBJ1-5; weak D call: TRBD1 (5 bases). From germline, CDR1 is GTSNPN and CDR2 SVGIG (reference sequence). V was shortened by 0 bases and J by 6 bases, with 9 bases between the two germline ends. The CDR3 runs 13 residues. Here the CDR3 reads CAWSVEGTQPQHF. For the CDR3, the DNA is TGTGCCTGGAGTGTAGAGGGGACTCAGCCCCAGCATTTT.

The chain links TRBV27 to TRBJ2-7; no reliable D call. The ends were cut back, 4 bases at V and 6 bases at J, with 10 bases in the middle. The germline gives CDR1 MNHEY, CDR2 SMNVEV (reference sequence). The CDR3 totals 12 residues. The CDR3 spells CASSSRPGEQYF. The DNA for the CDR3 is TGTGCCAGCAGTTCCCGGCCCGGCGAGCAGTACTTC.

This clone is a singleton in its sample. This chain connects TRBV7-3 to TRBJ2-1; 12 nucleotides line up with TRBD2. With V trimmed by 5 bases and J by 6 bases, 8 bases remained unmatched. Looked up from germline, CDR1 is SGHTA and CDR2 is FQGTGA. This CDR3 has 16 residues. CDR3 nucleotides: TGTGCCAGCAGCCCAGGGACTAGCGGGCCCAGCAATGAGCAGTTCTTC. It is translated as CASSPGTSGPSNEQFF.

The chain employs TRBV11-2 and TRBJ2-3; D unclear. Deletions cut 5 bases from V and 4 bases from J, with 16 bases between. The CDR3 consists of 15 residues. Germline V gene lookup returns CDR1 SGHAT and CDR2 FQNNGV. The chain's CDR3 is CASSTDPELPDTQYF. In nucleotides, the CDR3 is TGTGCCAGCAGCACCGACCCAGAACTTCCAGATACGCAGTATTTT.

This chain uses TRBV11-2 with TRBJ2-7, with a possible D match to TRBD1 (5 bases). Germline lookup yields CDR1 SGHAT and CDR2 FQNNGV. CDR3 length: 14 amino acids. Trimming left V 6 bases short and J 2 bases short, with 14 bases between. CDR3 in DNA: TGTGCCAGCAGTACAGCCGGACAAACCTACGAGCAGTACTTC. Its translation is CASSTAGQTYEQYF.